The 31 T cell receptor beta chains presented below share a single source sample, sequenced in a study of T cell responses to AZD1222 COVID-19 vaccine. Assay used: immunoSEQ multiplex PCR; TCRdb lists only in-frame clones, some missing. The repertoire holds 200,000 or so clones, around 93% seen once, with approximately 9.6% in the top ten. Sequenced material: peripheral blood, taken on day 0 of AZD1222 vaccination. The receptor source for this set is an adult in good health.

The chain uses TRBV20-1 and TRBJ1-4; 9 nucleotides line up with TRBD1. Germline V lookup: CDR1 DFQATT, CDR2 SNEGSKA (reference sequence). Losses at the gene ends were 5 bases for V and 8 bases for J; bases not matched to a gene: 6. There are 13 residues in the CDR3. The CDR3 coding sequence is TGCAGTGCTCGTGGACAGGGGCGAGAAAAACTGTTTTTT. Its translation: CSARGQGREKLFF.

V is TRBV15 and J is TRBJ1-2; 8 nucleotides align to TRBD1. CDR3 length: 16 residues. J gave up 2 bases and V 0 bases, and 5 bases lay outside the gene matches. From germline, CDR1 is LNHNV and CDR2 YYDKDF (reference sequence). The CDR3 coding sequence is TGTGCCACCAGCAGAGATGGGTCAGGGGGCAACTATGGCTACACCTTC. It yields the protein CATSRDGSGGNYGYTF.

CDR3 DNA sequence: TGTGCCAGCAGCCCTACCGGGACAGGGGGAACGAAAAATGGCTACACCTTC. Its protein product is CASSPTGTGGTKNGYTF. The V gene is TRBV7-9, the J gene TRBJ1-2; TRBD1 matches 11 bases. Germline V CDR1 and CDR2: SEHNR, FQNEAQ (reference sequence). The length of the CDR3 is 17 residues. Unmatched junction bases numbered 14, after V lost 5 bases and J lost 6 bases.

This rearrangement joins TRBV28 to TRBJ1-5; TRBD1 agrees at 9 bases. Trimming cost V 4 bases and J 4 bases; bases outside gene matches: 14. CDR1 is MDHEN, CDR2 SYDVKM, per germline. This CDR3 has 18 residues. CDR3 DNA: TGTGCCAGCAGTTCATTGCTAGGACCGGGACAGGGAAATCAGCCCCAGCATTTT. Its translation: CASSSLLGPGQGNQPQHF.

The chain uses TRBV19 and TRBJ2-3; 9 bases map to TRBD2. This CDR3 is built from 15 residues. CDR1 is LNHDA, CDR2 SQIVND, per germline (reference sequence). J gave up 3 bases and V 3 bases, and 4 bases lay outside the gene matches. The CDR3 protein is CASSIWSGRTDTQYF. The DNA for the CDR3 is TGTGCCAGTAGTATTTGGAGCGGGAGGACAGATACGCAGTATTTT.

The rearrangement links TRBV7-2 to TRBJ1-4; D call uncertain. Between the trimmed V and J ends, which lost 2 bases and 7 bases, there was a span of 14 bases. CDR3 length: 15 residues. From germline, CDR1 is SGHTA and CDR2 FQGNSA. The CDR3 sequence: CASSLFKGNSEKLFF. Here the CDR3 DNA reads TGTGCCAGCAGCTTATTCAAGGGCAACTCTGAAAAACTGTTTTTT.

This sequence joins TRBV28 and TRBJ2-7, with 7 bases aligning to TRBD1. Germline V gene lookup returns CDR1 MDHEN and CDR2 SYDVKM. The V segment lost 2 bases and the J segment 3 bases; nucleotides outside the gene matches: 7. CDR3 size: 15 residues. The CDR3 region is CASSLEETGVYEQYF. Written as DNA, the CDR3 is TGTGCCAGCAGTTTAGAGGAAACAGGGGTCTACGAGCAGTACTTC.

The V call is TRBV6-2 or TRBV6-3, the J call TRBJ2-7; 7 positions agree with TRBD1. This CDR3 is 16 amino acids long. Germline-derived CDR1 and CDR2 are MNHEY and SVGEGT. The V and J ends lost 5 bases and 6 bases, in that order; junction bases with no gene match: 16. This CDR3 reads CASSHDYTGDPLEQYF. The DNA for the CDR3 is TGTGCCAGCAGTCACGACTATACAGGGGACCCCCTCGAGCAGTACTTC.

The chain has TRBV6-2 or TRBV6-3 and TRBJ2-2, with 13 positions matching TRBD2. Germline-derived CDR1 and CDR2 are MNHEY and SVGEGT. V was pared by 6 bases and J by 6 bases, with 4 bases of the junction left unmatched. The CDR3 is 15 amino acids. This chain's CDR3 is CASSTLAGGPGELFF. The CDR3 DNA reads as TGTGCCAGCAGCACACTAGCGGGAGGGCCCGGGGAGCTGTTTTTT.

The chain employs TRBV7-9 and TRBJ2-7; D not certain. The CDR3 is 13 amino acids. The V gene lost 3 bases and the J gene lost 9 bases, with 15 bases spanning the gap. Germline V gives CDR1 SEHNR, CDR2 FQNEAQ (reference sequence). The CDR3 DNA reads as TGTGCCAGCAGCTTGGGTTCGAGCCTCGGGCAGTACTTC. Protein sequence: CASSLGSSLGQYF.

The rearrangement joins TRBV21-1 to TRBJ1-1; TRBD1 is the table's D call, not checked against the DNA. TRBV21-1 counts as a pseudogene. The CDR3 extends over 17 amino acids. For the CDR3, the DNA is TGTGCCAGCAGCACTTCTTGGACAGGGGGCGATTGGACTGAAGCTTTCTTT. The encoded protein is CASSTSWTGGDWTEAFF.

This rearrangement joins TRBV9 to TRBJ2-1; tentative D call: TRBD2 (6 bases). V was clipped by 0 bases and J by 8 bases, with 18 bases between them. Germline values: CDR1 SGDLS, CDR2 YYNGEE. The length of the CDR3 is 16 residues. CDR3 bases: TGTGCCAGCAGCGTAGGAAGGCAGGGAGGTTGGGATGAGCAGTTCTTC. Its translation: CASSVGRQGGWDEQFF.

The rearrangement links TRBV6-5 to TRBJ1-3; D gene ambiguous. V was trimmed by 5 bases and J by 8 bases, leaving 13 bases between them. The CDR3 contains 13 residues. Germline-derived CDR1 and CDR2 are MNHEY and SVGAGI. The CDR3 region is CASSRTKGDTIYF. CDR3 DNA: TGTGCCAGCAGTCGGACTAAGGGAGACACCATATATTTT.

In its sample, this clone was seen once. The V gene is TRBV3-1 (or the pseudogene TRBV3-2), the J gene TRBJ1-1, with D hard to call. V was cut by 6 bases and J by 7 bases, with 9 bases left in between. Germline-derived CDR1 and CDR2 are LGHDT and YNNKEL (reference sequence). The CDR3 is made up of 11 amino acids. CDR3 DNA: TGTGCCAGCAGTCAGGACCTTGAAGCTTTCTTT. This sequence encodes CASSQDLEAFF.

This clone was observed a handful of times. This chain uses TRBV19 with TRBJ1-2, with no clear D. Germline V gene sequence: CDR1 LNHDA, CDR2 SQIVND (reference sequence). V lost 6 bases and J lost 8, with 13 bases in between. This CDR3 has 12 residues. Written as DNA, the CDR3 is TGTGCCAGTAGGATTCAGCCTGGCGGCTACACCTTC. Its translation: CASRIQPGGYTF.

This chain connects TRBV15 to TRBJ2-2, with 12 bases fitting TRBD1. V gave up 9 bases and J gave up 4 bases; unmatched junction bases: 15. This CDR3 is built from 18 residues. CDR1 and CDR2 (germline): LNHNV, YYDKDF (reference sequence). CDR3 DNA: TGTGCCACGTCCCAGGGTCGAGGGACAGGGGGCATCACCGGGGAGCTGTTTTTT. Its protein is CATSQGRGTGGITGELFF.

The chain couples TRBV27 to TRBJ1-2; a possible D gene is TRBD1 (6 bases). This CDR3 comprises 14 residues. Germline V gives CDR1 MNHEY, CDR2 SMNVEV (reference sequence). V lost 5 bases, J lost 0 bases, and 10 bases lay in between. CDR3: CASSPDSTNYGYTF. CDR3 sequence (DNA): TGTGCCAGCAGTCCGGACAGCACTAACTATGGCTACACCTTC.

The chain carries TRBV7-6 and TRBJ2-1; possible D gene TRBD2, 5 bases. V lost 0 bases and J lost 5, with 20 bases in between. CDR3 size: 18 residues. Germline CDR1 and CDR2: SGHVS and FNYEAQ. CDR3 sequence: CASSLAAVQLHPDNEQFF. The CDR3 region has the DNA TGTGCCAGCAGCTTAGCAGCGGTACAGCTCCACCCAGACAATGAGCAGTTCTTC. Variable domain in full (rest from reference TRBV7-6 and TRBJ2-1): GAGVSQSPRYKVTKRGQDVALRCDPISGHVSLYWYRQALGQGPEFLTYFNYEAQQDKSGLPNDRFSAERPEGSISTLTIQRTEQRDSAMYRCASSLAAVQLHPDNEQFFGPGTRLTVL.

This sequence joins TRBV5-1 and TRBJ2-1; the D gene is possibly TRBD2 (5 bases). The germline V gene encodes CDR1 SGHRS and CDR2 YFSETQ. The CDR3 is 16 amino acids. The V gene lost 0 bases and the J gene lost 2 bases, with 12 bases spanning the gap. CDR3 nucleotides: TGCGCCAGCAGCTTGGTATCGGGAACGACCTACAATGAGCAGTTCTTC. Its translation is CASSLVSGTTYNEQFF.

The chain has TRBV3-1 (or the pseudogene TRBV3-2) and TRBJ2-5; 11 bases map to TRBD2. Trimming took 4 bases from V and 9 from J; bases not matched to a gene: 13. The CDR3 sequence is 16 residues long. Per germline, CDR1 LGHDT and CDR2 YNNKEL (reference sequence). CDR3 in DNA: TGTGCCAGCAGCCCGGGACTAGCGGCCTTAAGTTCGTCCCAGTACTTC. Its protein is CASSPGLAALSSSQYF.

This chain uses TRBV5-4 with TRBJ1-3, with D hard to call. Germline CDR1 reads SGHNT; CDR2 reads YYREEE (reference sequence). V was pared by 5 bases and J by 6 bases, with 12 bases between. This CDR3 spans 13 amino acids. CDR3 coding DNA: TGTGCCAGCAGGCCCCCTGAGGAAAACACCATATATTTT. Protein product: CASRPPEENTIYF. Drawing the rest from reference TRBV5-4 and TRBJ1-3, the complete variable domain is ETGVTQSPTHLIKTRGQQVTLRCSSQSGHNTVSWYQQALGQGPQFIFQYYREEENGRGNFPPRFSGLQFPNYSSELNVNALELDDSALYLCASRPPEENTIYFGEGSWLTVV.

CDR3 in DNA: TGTGCCAGCAGCTTAGCAGTGGGAGGCTCCTACAATGAGCAGTTCTTC. It translates to CASSLAVGGSYNEQFF. The rearrangement uses TRBV7-9 and TRBJ2-1; D might be TRBD2 (6 bases). Germline-derived CDR1 and CDR2 are SEHNR and FQNEAQ (reference sequence). V lost 0 bases to trimming and J lost 0 bases, with 9 bases between them. This CDR3 has 16 residues.

V is TRBV7-9 and J is TRBJ2-1; D is unclear. The germline V gene has CDR1 SEHNR and CDR2 FQNEAQ (reference sequence). The CDR3 totals 14 residues. The V gene lost 2 bases and the J gene lost 7 bases, with 12 bases spanning the gap. The CDR3 bases are TGTGCCAGCAGCTTAAATTCCCATGGGAATGAGCAGTTCTTC. It specifies CASSLNSHGNEQFF.

The J gene is TRBJ1-5, the V gene TRBV27; TRBD1 agrees at 7 bases. With 5 bases clipped from V and 8 bases from J, the junction kept 9 bases outside the gene matches. Germline V gives CDR1 MNHEY, CDR2 SMNVEV (reference sequence). The CDR3 is 14 amino acids. CDR3 nucleotide sequence: TGTGCCAGCAGTCCCTGGGGCCAGGGGGAGCCCCAGCATTTT. As protein: CASSPWGQGEPQHF.

The J gene is TRBJ1-4, the V gene TRBV29-1, with a possible D match to TRBD1 (5 bases). The CDR3 loop spans 12 amino acids. Germline CDR1 reads SQVTM; CDR2 reads ANQGSEA. Trimming shortened V by 4 bases and J by 8 bases, and 11 bases separated the two germline ends. The CDR3 reads CSVGWSGEKLFF. CDR3 nucleotides: TGCAGCGTTGGATGGTCAGGGGAAAAACTGTTTTTT.

The chain is built from TRBV5-4 and TRBJ2-3; 7 bases are a match to TRBD2. CDR1 is SGHNT and CDR2 is YYREEE in the germline V gene (reference sequence). J gave up 0 bases and V 2 bases, and 9 bases lay outside the gene matches. The CDR3 has 17 amino acids. In DNA form, the CDR3 reads TGTGCCAGCAGCTTAGGTCTAGCGGACACTAGCACAGATACGCAGTATTTT. It translates to CASSLGLADTSTDTQYF.

The V call is TRBV9, the J call TRBJ1-2; D is ambiguous. CDR3 length: 14 amino acids. Germline V gene lookup returns CDR1 SGDLS and CDR2 YYNGEE. Trimming left V 0 bases short and J 4 bases short, with 10 bases between. In DNA, the CDR3 is TGTGCCAGCAGCGTAGATGGGGTTCTCTATGGCTACACCTTC. Encoded protein: CASSVDGVLYGYTF.

This clone was seen only a few times. V usage is TRBV6-5 and J usage is TRBJ2-7; TRBD2 might be the D (5 bases). V was trimmed by 5 bases and J by 1 base, leaving 12 bases between them. The CDR3 is 14 residues long. The germline V gene has CDR1 MNHEY and CDR2 SVGAGI. The CDR3 sequence: CASSTNPGSYEQYF. The CDR3 nucleotides are TGTGCCAGCAGTACTAACCCGGGGTCCTACGAGCAGTACTTC.

The chain is built from TRBV2 and TRBJ2-1; 9 bases line up with TRBD2. V was clipped by 7 bases and J by 3 bases; unmatched bases: 7. Germline V CDR1 and CDR2: SNHLY, FYNNEI. The length of the CDR3 is 15 residues. CDR3 DNA sequence: TGTGCCAGCACGGGTGGCGGGAGGGGCTACAATGAGCAGTTCTTC. It specifies CASTGGGRGYNEQFF. The full variable domain, completed using reference TRBV2 and TRBJ2-1, is EPEVTQTPSHQVTQMGQEVILRCVPISNHLYFYWYRQILGQKVEFLVSFYNNEISEKSEIFDDQFSVERPDGSNFTLKIRSTKLEDSAMYFCASTGGGRGYNEQFFGPGTRLTVL.

This clone was seen just once. The V and J genes are TRBV27 and TRBJ2-3; D is possibly TRBD1 (6 bases). Germline CDR1 is MNHEY and CDR2 is SMNVEV (reference sequence). Trimming stripped 3 bases from V and 0 bases from J, with 10 bases between. The CDR3 has 15 residues. The CDR3, as DNA: TGTGCCAGCAGTTTCCGCGACAGGAGCACAGATACGCAGTATTTT. Translating it yields CASSFRDRSTDTQYF.

V usage is TRBV6-5 and J usage is TRBJ2-3; D is unresolved. Trimming shortened V by 0 bases and J by 1 base, and 8 bases separated the two germline ends. Germline-derived CDR1 and CDR2 are MNHEY and SVGAGI. The CDR3 extends over 15 amino acids. The CDR3 protein is CASSYSSLRTDTQYF. CDR3 in DNA: TGTGCCAGCAGTTACTCGAGCCTTCGCACAGATACGCAGTATTTT.